This T cell receptor beta chain was profiled in a study of OX40 agonist ivuxolimab in advanced cancers. Study background: The patients got ivuxolimab, which is an agonistic anti-OX40 (CD134) antibody. Of mixed ages from about 20 to 80 and averaging about 56 years, the group was about 86% male. Study-wide results and caveats: More expanded clones were found, on average, in CD8+ than in CD4+ T cells.

A remark on this clone: Its target is unknown.

The CDR3 has 14 amino acids. Trimming removed 4 bases from V and 0 bases from J, with 7 bases in between. Germline V gene sequence: CDR1 LNHDA, CDR2 SQIVND (reference sequence). Produced via immunoSEQ multiplex PCR; TCRdb's table is partial and in-frame only. Among 150,000 to 170,000 clones listed, approximately 94% were seen once. The rearrangement links TRBV19 to TRBJ1-3, with no clear D. The TCR comes from an adult with an advanced solid tumor such as melanoma, head and neck, liver or kidney cancer. The material was CD4+ or CD8+ T cells sorted from blood, obtained in a trial of the OX40 agonist ivuxolimab. The CDR3 sequence: CASSTSTSGNTIYF. In DNA, the CDR3 is TGTGCCAGTAGTACGTCGACCTCTGGAAACACCATATATTTT.